A single sample gave rise to the 11 T cell receptor beta chains below, sequenced in a study of cytomegalovirus exposure and HLA in healthy donors. The study ran its PCR with 60 Vbeta and 13 Jbeta primers. Clones were sequenced by immunoSEQ multiplex PCR, and TCRdb holds only the in-frame ones, with some missing. In the table there are some 85,000 clones, around 84% of which are singletons. Sample: PBMCs. All receptors come from a man between 18 and 35 years old in good health and CMV-seronegative.

This clone was observed once. The chain couples TRBV7-2 to TRBJ1-2; D is unresolved. This CDR3 spans 13 amino acids. Trimming stripped 1 base from V and 5 bases from J, with 8 bases between. The V gene's germline CDR1 is SGHTA and CDR2 FQGNSA. Here the CDR3 reads CASSLENSYGYTF. The CDR3, as DNA: TGTGCCAGCAGCTTAGAGAACAGTTATGGCTACACCTTC.

The chain's CDR3 is CASSSPWPSNEKLFF. CDR3 DNA sequence: TGTGCCAGCTCATCCCCCTGGCCCTCTAATGAAAAACTGTTTTTT. The chain uses TRBV18 and TRBJ1-4; no firm D call. Germline V gene lookup returns CDR1 KGHSH and CDR2 LQKENI. The germline V and J ends were trimmed by 5 bases and 3 bases, with 13 bases remaining between them. The CDR3 has 15 amino acids.

This clone was seen only once. The V and J genes are TRBV5-8 and TRBJ2-7; 11 positions match TRBD2. The CDR3 runs to 17 residues. V dropped 2 bases and J dropped 4; count of bases not matched to a gene: 11. Germline loops: CDR1 SGHTS, CDR2 YDEGEE. The DNA of the CDR3 is TGTGCCAGCAGCTTAGGTTTTAGCGGGAGGGCCTGGTACGAGCAGTACTTC. It is translated as CASSLGFSGRAWYEQYF.

The chain links TRBV6-5 to TRBJ1-2, with a possible D match to TRBD1 (6 bases). The germline V gene has CDR1 MNHEY and CDR2 SVGAGI. V shed 8 bases and J shed 7 bases, with 17 bases lying between them. This CDR3 has 13 amino acids. This chain's CDR3 is CASSTPQGSGYTF. In nucleotides, the CDR3 is TGTGCCAGCTCCACACCCCAGGGGTCTGGCTACACCTTC.

The sample holds a few counts of this clone. The chain uses TRBV29-1 and TRBJ1-4; D call uncertain. The germline gives CDR1 SQVTM, CDR2 ANQGSEA. This CDR3 is 16 amino acids long. Trimming took 5 bases from V and 0 from J, leaving 16 bases between them. The CDR3 here is CSVLSLGDATNEKLFF. DNA of the CDR3: TGCAGCGTTCTATCCCTCGGGGATGCAACTAATGAAAAACTGTTTTTT.

The chain links TRBV4-1 to TRBJ2-1; 13 bases line up with TRBD2. Germline V gene lookup returns CDR1 MGHRA and CDR2 YSYEKL. Germline trimming cut 0 bases from V and 7 bases from J; bases unmatched to any gene: 9. This CDR3 contains 18 residues. This chain's CDR3 is CASSQDFQGLAGMNEQFF. The CDR3 coding sequence is TGCGCCAGCAGCCAAGATTTCCAGGGACTAGCGGGAATGAATGAGCAGTTCTTC.

The chain combines TRBV13 with TRBJ2-7; 13 bases are a match to TRBD2. Germline V CDR1 and CDR2: PRHDT, FYEKMQ (reference sequence). J lost 4 bases, V lost 5 bases, and 8 bases had no gene match. This CDR3 spans 16 amino acids. CDR3 coding DNA: TGTGCCAGCAGCCCCCAGGGACTAGCGGGATGGTACGAGCAGTACTTC. It specifies CASSPQGLAGWYEQYF.

This clone is a singleton in its sample. This sequence joins TRBV19 and TRBJ1-5, with a tentative D call TRBD1 (5 bases). The CDR3 loop spans 18 amino acids. Germline V gene lookup returns CDR1 LNHDA and CDR2 SQIVND (reference sequence). Trimming left V 0 bases short and J 1 base short, with 16 bases between. The CDR3 DNA reads as TGTGCCAGTAGTATAGATTTGGGGCTCGGACCAAGCAATCAGCCCCAGCATTTT. This sequence encodes CASSIDLGLGPSNQPQHF.

This clone was detected once. The rearrangement joins TRBV27 to TRBJ2-1; D perhaps matches TRBD1 (5 bases). CDR1 and CDR2 (germline): MNHEY, SMNVEV (reference sequence). The germline V and J ends were trimmed by 0 bases and 4 bases, with 7 bases remaining between them. This CDR3 is 14 amino acids long. The chain's CDR3 is CASSLSGAYNEQFF. For the CDR3, the DNA is TGTGCCAGCAGTTTATCTGGGGCTTACAATGAGCAGTTCTTC.

This sequence joins TRBV6-1 and TRBJ2-5; 9 bases agree with TRBD1. The germline V gene has CDR1 MNHNS and CDR2 SASEGT. The ends lost 2 bases at V and 2 bases at J; junction bases unmatched: 3. The CDR3 runs 15 residues. The CDR3 DNA reads as TGTGCCAGCAGTGAACGGGACAGGGATCAAGAGACCCAGTACTTC. Its translation: CASSERDRDQETQYF.

In the case of this clone: The same CDR3 is also encoded by other DNA sequences in this sample. The rearrangement links TRBV11-2 to TRBJ2-5, with TRBD1 matching over 8 bases. CDR1 is SGHAT, CDR2 FQNNGV, per germline. The junction had 3 bases not matched to a gene; V was cut back by 2 bases and J by 4 bases. This CDR3 spans 14 amino acids. The CDR3 region is CASSLSGGRETQYF. The CDR3 DNA sequence: TGTGCCAGCAGCTTATCAGGGGGCCGAGAGACCCAGTACTTC. Variable domain in full (rest from reference TRBV11-2 and TRBJ2-5): EAGVAQSPRYKIIEKRQSVAFWCNPISGHATLYWYQQILGQGPKLLIQFQNNGVVDDSQLPKDRFSAERLKGVDSTLKIQPAKLEDSAVYLCASSLSGGRETQYFGPGTRLLVL.